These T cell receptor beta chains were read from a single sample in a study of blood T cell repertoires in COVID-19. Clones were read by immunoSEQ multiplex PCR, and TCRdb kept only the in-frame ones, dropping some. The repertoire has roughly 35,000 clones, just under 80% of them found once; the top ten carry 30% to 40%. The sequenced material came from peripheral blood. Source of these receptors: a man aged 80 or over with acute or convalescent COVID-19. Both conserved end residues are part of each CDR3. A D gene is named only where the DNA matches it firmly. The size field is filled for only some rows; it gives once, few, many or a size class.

TGTGCCAGCAGTTTAAGTCTCAACCAGTATCGACGGGAGAGCTCCTACGAGCAGTACTTC	CASSLSLNQYRRESSYEQYF	TRBV27	TRBJ2-7	few	.
TGTGCCAGCAGCTTAGCGGGGGGGCCCTACAATGAGCAGTTCTTC	CASSLAGGPYNEQFF	TRBV7-2	TRBJ2-1	.	.
TGTGCCAGCAGCGAGAGGACAGGGACTAACTATGGCTACACCTTC	CASSERTGTNYGYTF	TRBV5-5	TRBJ1-2	many	TRBD1
TGTGCCAGCAGCGGCCGACTAGCGGCTAGCACAGATACGCAGTATTTT	CASSGRLAASTDTQYF	TRBV7-3	TRBJ2-3	.	TRBD2
TGCGCCAGCAGCTTAGGAGGCCCGACAGATACGCAGTATTTT	CASSLGGPTDTQYF	TRBV5-1	TRBJ2-3	.	.
TGCGCCAGCAGCAGCCAGGTGAACACTGAAGCTTTCTTT	CASSSQVNTEAFF	TRBV5-1	TRBJ1-1	.	.
TGTGCCAGCAGCCCGTACAGACATACGCAGTATTTT	CASSPYRHTQYF	TRBV7-8	TRBJ2-3	.	.
TGTGCCAGCTCACCACAATCTTTAGGGGCGGACACTGAAGCTTTCTTT	CASSPQSLGADTEAFF	TRBV18	TRBJ1-1	.	.
TGTGCCAGCAGTCACTTCCTCGCCGGGGAGCTGTTTTTT	CASSHFLAGELFF	TRBV6-2/TRBV6-3	TRBJ2-2	.	.
TGTGCCAGCAGTCGGAGGAACGTAGGGAACACTGAAGCTTTCTTT	CASSRRNVGNTEAFF	TRBV27	TRBJ1-1	.	.
TGTGCCAGCAGTGAGGCTGGAGGCACTGAAGCTTTCTTT	CASSEAGGTEAFF	TRBV2	TRBJ1-1	.	.
TGTGCCACCAACAGGGGGCTAAACTATGGCTACACCTTC	CATNRGLNYGYTF	TRBV5-6	TRBJ1-2	.	TRBD1
TGTGCCAGTCAACGGACAGGGTTCCATGGCTACACCTTC	CASQRTGFHGYTF	TRBV19	TRBJ1-2	.	TRBD1
TGTGCCAGCAGTTCGCCTCGACAGGGGGGGAACACTGAAGCTTTCTTT	CASSSPRQGGNTEAFF	TRBV6-5	TRBJ1-1	.	TRBD1
TGTGCCAGCAGTCTATTAGGACAGTCTAGCAATCAGCCCCAGCATTTT	CASSLLGQSSNQPQHF	TRBV2	TRBJ1-5	.	.
TGTGCCAGCAGTTACCGCGGGACAGGGGTTTTAGATACGCAGTATTTT	CASSYRGTGVLDTQYF	TRBV6-2/TRBV6-3	TRBJ2-3	.	TRBD1
TGTGCCAGCAGCCCGCTCAACAGCTATGGCTACACCTTC	CASSPLNSYGYTF	TRBV5-8	TRBJ1-2	few	.
TGCGCCAGCAGCCTTACAGGGTTACAGCCCCAGCATTTT	CASSLTGLQPQHF	TRBV4-1	TRBJ1-5	once	.
TGTGCCAGCAGCTTGGCCGGGAGAAAGCAAGAGACCCAGTACTTC	CASSLAGRKQETQYF	TRBV5-5	TRBJ2-5	.	.
TGTGCCACCAGCACCGGACTAGCGATAGATACGCAGTATTTT	CATSTGLAIDTQYF	TRBV15	TRBJ2-3	.	TRBD2
TGTGCAACCCGGCTCTCGGGACAGGGTAATAGCAATCAGCCCCAGCATTTT	CATRLSGQGNSNQPQHF	TRBV19	TRBJ1-5	.	TRBD1